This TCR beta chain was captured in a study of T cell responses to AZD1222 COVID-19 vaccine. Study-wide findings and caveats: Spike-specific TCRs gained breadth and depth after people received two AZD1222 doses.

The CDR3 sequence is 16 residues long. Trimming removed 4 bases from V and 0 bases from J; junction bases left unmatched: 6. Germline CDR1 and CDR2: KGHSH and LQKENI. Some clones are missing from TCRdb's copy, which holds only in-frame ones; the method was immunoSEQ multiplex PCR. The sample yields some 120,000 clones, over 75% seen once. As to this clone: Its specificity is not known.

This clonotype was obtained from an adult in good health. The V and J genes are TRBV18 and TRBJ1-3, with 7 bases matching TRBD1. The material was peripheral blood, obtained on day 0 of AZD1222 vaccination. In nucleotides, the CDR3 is TGTGCCAGCTCACTGGGACAGCCTGGCTCTGGAAACACCATATATTTT. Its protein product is CASSLGQPGSGNTIYF.